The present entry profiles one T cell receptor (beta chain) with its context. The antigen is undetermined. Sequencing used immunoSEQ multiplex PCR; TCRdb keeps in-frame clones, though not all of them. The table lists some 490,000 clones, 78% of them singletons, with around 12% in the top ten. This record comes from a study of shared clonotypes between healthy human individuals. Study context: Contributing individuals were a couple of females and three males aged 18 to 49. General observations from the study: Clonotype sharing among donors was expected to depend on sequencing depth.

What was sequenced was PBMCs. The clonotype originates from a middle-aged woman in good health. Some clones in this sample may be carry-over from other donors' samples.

The DNA of the CDR3 is TGTGCCAGCTCACAGACAGGGGGCGTTATCGGGGAGCTGTTTTTT. It is translated as CASSQTGGVIGELFF. This sequence joins TRBV27 and TRBJ2-2; 10 bases map to TRBD1. With V trimmed by 8 bases and J by 7 bases, 10 bases remained unmatched. The CDR3 consists of 15 residues. The germline CDR1 and CDR2 sequences are MNHEY and SMNVEV (reference sequence).